This T cell receptor (beta chain) was found in a study of T cells after yellow fever vaccination. Study as a whole: Fractions of limited cellularity were prepared by means of SMART-Seq v4 Ultra Low Input. General observations from the study: The study re-detected most primary-vaccination clones after the booster (roughly 96% CD4, roughly 88% CD8).

5'RACE template switching added a universal primer site and UMIs to TCR cDNA. TCRdb itself ran the 5' RACE reads through MiXCR, one entry per CDR3 protein. The sample carries more than 300,000 distinct CDR3 sequences, around 7.3% recorded once. The CDR3 totals 13 residues. Trimming removed 0 bases from V and 7 bases from J, with 9 bases in between. Per the germline V gene, CDR1 is MNHEY and CDR2 is SVGAGI. Details on this clonotype: Antigen specificity is unknown.

Sequencing used PBMCs, obtained about 49 days after the first yellow fever vaccination. The sequence was obtained from a man aged 18 to 30 who received the YFV17D yellow fever vaccine. The chain uses TRBV6-5 and TRBJ2-5, with D hard to call. CDR3 amino acids: CASSYSGPSTQYF. CDR3 in DNA: TGTGCCAGCAGTTACTCGGGCCCGTCGACCCAGTACTTC.